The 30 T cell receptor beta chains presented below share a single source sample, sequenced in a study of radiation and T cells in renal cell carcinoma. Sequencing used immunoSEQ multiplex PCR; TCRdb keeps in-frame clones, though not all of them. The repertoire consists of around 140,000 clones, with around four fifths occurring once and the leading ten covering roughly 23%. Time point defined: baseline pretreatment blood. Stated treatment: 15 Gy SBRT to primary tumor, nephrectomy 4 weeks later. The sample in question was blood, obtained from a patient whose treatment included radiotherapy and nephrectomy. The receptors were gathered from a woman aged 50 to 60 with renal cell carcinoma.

For the CDR3, the DNA is TGTGCCAGCAGCCTGTTAACCGGGGAGCTGTTTTTT. Residues: CASSLLTGELFF. The gene calls are TRBV5-6 and TRBJ2-2; D is unclear. The CDR3 covers 12 residues. The germline V gene encodes CDR1 SGHDT and CDR2 YYEEEE. V dropped 4 bases and J dropped 5 bases, with 6 bases sitting between them.

The chain's CDR3 is CASSLAGGGNTEAFF. The CDR3 DNA reads TGCGCCAGCAGCTTGGCCGGAGGGGGAAACACTGAAGCTTTCTTT. This rearrangement joins TRBV5-1 to TRBJ1-1, with D maybe TRBD1 (6 bases). Trimming left V 0 bases short and J 2 bases short, with 11 bases between. The V gene's germline CDR1 is SGHRS and CDR2 YFSETQ. CDR3 length: 15 residues. The full variable domain, completed using reference TRBV5-1 and TRBJ1-1, is KAGVTQTPRYLIKTRGQQVTLSCSPISGHRSVSWYQQTPGQGLQFLFEYFSETQRNKGNFPGRFSGRQFSNSRSEMNVSTLELGDSALYLCASSLAGGGNTEAFFGQGTRLTVV.

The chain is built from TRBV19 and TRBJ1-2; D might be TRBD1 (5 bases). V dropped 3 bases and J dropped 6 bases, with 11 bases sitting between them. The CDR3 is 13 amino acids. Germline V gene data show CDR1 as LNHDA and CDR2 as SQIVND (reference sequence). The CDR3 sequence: CASSIRTRDGYTF. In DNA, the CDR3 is TGTGCCAGTAGTATTCGGACAAGGGATGGCTACACCTTC.

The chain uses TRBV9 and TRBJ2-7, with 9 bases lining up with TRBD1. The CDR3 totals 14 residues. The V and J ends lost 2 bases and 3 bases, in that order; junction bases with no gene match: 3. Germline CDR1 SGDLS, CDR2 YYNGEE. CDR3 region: CASSVGTGIYEQYF. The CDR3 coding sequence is TGTGCCAGCAGCGTCGGGACAGGGATCTACGAGCAGTACTTC.

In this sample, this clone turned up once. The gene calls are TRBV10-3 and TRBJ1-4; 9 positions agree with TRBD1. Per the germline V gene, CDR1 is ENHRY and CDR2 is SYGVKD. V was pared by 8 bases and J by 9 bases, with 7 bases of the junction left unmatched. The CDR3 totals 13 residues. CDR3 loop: CAIGDRDVKKLFF. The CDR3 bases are TGTGCCATCGGGGACAGGGACGTGAAAAAACTGTTTTTT.

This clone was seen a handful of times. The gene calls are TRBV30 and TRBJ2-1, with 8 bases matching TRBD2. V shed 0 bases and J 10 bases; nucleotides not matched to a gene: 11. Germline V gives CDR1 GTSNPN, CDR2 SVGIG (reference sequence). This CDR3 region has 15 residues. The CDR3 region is CAWSVRTSFPGEQFF. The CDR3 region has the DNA TGTGCCTGGAGTGTACGGACTAGCTTCCCTGGGGAGCAGTTCTTC.

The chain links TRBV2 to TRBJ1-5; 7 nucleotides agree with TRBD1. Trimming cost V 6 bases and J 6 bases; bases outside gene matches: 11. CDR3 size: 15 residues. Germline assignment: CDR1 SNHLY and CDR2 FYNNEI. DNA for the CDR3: TGTGCCAGCAGCCTTGACAGGGAATACGGTCAGCCCCAGCATTTT. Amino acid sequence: CASSLDREYGQPQHF.

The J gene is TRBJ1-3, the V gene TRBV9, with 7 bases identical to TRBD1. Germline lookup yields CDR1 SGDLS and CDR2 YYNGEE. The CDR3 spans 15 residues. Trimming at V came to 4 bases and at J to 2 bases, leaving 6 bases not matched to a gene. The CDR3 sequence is CASSTWDSPGNTIYF. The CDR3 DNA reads TGTGCCAGCAGCACCTGGGACAGCCCTGGAAACACCATATATTTT.

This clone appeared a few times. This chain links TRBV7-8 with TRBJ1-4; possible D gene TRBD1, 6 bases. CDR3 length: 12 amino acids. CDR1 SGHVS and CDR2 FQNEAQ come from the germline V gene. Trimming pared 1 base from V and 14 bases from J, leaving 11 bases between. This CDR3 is CASSLVSGALFF. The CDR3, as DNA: TGTGCCAGCAGCTTAGTCTCAGGGGCCCTGTTTTTT.

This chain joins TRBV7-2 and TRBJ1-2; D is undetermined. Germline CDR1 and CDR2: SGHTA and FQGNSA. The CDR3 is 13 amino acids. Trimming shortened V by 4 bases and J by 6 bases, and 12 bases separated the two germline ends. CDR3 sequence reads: CASSSSSGDGYTF. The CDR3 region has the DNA TGTGCCAGCAGCTCCTCTTCCGGGGATGGCTACACCTTC.

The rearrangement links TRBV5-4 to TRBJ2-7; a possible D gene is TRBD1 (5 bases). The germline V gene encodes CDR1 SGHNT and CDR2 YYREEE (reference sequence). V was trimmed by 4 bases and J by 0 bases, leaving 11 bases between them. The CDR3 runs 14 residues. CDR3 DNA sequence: TGTGCCAGCAGCGAAGGGGTTAACTCCTACGAGCAGTACTTC. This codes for CASSEGVNSYEQYF.

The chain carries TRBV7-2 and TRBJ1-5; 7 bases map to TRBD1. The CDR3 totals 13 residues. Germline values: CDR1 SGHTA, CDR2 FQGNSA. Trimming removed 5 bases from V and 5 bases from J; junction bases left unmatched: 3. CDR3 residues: CASSKDRDQPQHF. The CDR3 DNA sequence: TGTGCCAGCAGCAAAGACAGGGATCAGCCCCAGCATTTT. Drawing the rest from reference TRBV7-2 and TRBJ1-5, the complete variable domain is GAGVSQSPSNKVTEKGKDVELRCDPISGHTALYWYRQSLGQGLEFLIYFQGNSAPDKSGLPSDRFSAERTGGSVSTLTIQRTQQEDSAVYLCASSKDRDQPQHFGDGTRLSIL.

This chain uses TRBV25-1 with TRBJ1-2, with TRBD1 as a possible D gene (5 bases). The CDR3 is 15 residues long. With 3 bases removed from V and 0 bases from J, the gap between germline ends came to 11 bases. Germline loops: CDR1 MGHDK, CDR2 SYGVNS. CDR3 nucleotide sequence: TGTGCCAGCAGTGACGGGGGACGTACTAACTATGGCTACACCTTC. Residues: CASSDGGRTNYGYTF.

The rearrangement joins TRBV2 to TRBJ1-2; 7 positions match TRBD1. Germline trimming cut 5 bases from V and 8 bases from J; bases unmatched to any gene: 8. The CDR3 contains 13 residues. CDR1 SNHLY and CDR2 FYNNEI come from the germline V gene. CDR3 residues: CASSRQGRYGYTF. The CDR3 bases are TGTGCCAGCAGTAGACAGGGCAGGTACGGCTACACCTTC.

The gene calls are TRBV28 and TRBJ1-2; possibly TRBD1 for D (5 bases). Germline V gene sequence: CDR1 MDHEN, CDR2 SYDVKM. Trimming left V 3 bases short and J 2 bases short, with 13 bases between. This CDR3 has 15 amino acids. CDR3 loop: CASSLGRGRNYGYTF. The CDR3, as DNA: TGTGCCAGCAGTTTGGGGAGGGGAAGAAACTATGGCTACACCTTC.

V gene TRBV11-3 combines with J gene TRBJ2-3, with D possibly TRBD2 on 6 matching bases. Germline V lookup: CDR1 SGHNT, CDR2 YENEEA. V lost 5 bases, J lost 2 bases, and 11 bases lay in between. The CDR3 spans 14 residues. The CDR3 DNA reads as TGTGCCAGCAGCCTTCGGGACTCCACAGATACGCAGTATTTT. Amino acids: CASSLRDSTDTQYF.

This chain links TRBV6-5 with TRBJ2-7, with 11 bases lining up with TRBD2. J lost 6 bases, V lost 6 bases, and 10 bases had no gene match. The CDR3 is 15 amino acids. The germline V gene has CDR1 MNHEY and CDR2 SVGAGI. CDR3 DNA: TGTGCCAGCAGAACTACAACTAGCGGGAGTCGCGAGCAGTACTTC. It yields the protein CASRTTTSGSREQYF.

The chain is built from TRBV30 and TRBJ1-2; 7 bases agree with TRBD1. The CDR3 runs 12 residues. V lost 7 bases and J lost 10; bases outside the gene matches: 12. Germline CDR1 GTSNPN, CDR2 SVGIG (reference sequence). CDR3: CASRPDREDYTF. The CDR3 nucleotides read TGTGCCTCAAGACCTGACAGGGAAGACTACACCTTC.

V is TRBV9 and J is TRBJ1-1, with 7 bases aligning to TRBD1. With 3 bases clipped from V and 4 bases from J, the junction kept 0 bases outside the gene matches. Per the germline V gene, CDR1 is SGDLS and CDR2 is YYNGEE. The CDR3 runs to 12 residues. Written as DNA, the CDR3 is TGTGCCAGCAGCGGGGACAGCACTGAAGCTTTCTTT. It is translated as CASSGDSTEAFF.

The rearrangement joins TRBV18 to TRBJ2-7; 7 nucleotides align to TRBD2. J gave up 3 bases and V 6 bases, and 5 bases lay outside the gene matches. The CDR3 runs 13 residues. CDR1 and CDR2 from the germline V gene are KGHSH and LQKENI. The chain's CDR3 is CASSRSGDYEQYF. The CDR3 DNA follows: TGTGCCAGCTCCCGAAGCGGGGACTACGAGCAGTACTTC. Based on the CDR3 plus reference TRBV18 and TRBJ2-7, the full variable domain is NAGVMQNPRHLVRRRGQEARLRCSPMKGHSHVYWYRQLPEEGLKFMVYLQKENIIDESGMPKERFSAEFPKEGPSILRIQQVVRGDSAAYFCASSRSGDYEQYFGPGTRLTVT.

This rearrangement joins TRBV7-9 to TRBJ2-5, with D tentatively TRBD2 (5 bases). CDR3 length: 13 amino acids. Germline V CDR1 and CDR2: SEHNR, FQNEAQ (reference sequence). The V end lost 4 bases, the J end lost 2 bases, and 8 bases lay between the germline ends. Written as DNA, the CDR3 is TGTGCCAGCAGCTCCCGGGGTCAAGAGACCCAGTACTTC. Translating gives CASSSRGQETQYF.

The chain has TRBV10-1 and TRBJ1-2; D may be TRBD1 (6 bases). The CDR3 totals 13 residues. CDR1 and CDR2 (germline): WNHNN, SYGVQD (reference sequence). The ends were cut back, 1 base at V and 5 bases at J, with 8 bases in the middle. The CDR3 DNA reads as TGCGCCAGCAGTGAGTACAGGGAGTATGGCTACACCTTC. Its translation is CASSEYREYGYTF.

CDR3 DNA: TGTGCCAGCAAGGACAGGGGTTTCGCCGGGGCCAACGTCCTGACTTTC. It codes for CASKDRGFAGANVLTF. This chain joins TRBV2 and TRBJ2-6; TRBD1 matches at 9 bases. The V gene's germline CDR1 is SNHLY and CDR2 FYNNEI. Trimming cost V 7 bases and J 4 bases; bases outside gene matches: 8. The CDR3 extends over 16 amino acids. The full variable domain, its missing parts supplied by reference TRBV2 and TRBJ2-6, is EPEVTQTPSHQVTQMGQEVILRCVPISNHLYFYWYRQILGQKVEFLVSFYNNEISEKSEIFDDQFSVERPDGSNFTLKIRSTKLEDSAMYFCASKDRGFAGANVLTFGAGSRLTVL.

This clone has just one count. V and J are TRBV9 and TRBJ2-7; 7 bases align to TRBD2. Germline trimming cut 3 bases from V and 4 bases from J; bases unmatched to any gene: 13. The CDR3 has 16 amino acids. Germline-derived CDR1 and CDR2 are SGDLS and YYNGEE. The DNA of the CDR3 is TGTGCCAGCAGCGCCGCCGGGGGGAGAAGGACTTACGAGCAGTACTTC. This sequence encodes CASSAAGGRRTYEQYF. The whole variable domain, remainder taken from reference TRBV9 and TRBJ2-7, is DSGVTQTPKHLITATGQRVTLRCSPRSGDLSVYWYQQSLDQGLQFLIQYYNGEERAKGNILERFSAQQFPDLHSELNLSSLELGDSALYFCASSAAGGRRTYEQYFGPGTRLTVT.

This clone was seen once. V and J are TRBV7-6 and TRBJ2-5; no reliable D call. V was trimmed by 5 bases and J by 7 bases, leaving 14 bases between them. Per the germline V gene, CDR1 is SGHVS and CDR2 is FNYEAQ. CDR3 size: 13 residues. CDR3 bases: TGTGCCAGCAGCAGAGATCGCCACGGGACCCAGTACTTC. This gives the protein CASSRDRHGTQYF.

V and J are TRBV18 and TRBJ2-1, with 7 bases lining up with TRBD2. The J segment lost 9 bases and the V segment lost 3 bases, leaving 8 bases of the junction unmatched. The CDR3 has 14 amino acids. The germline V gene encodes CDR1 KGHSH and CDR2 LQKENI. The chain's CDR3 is CASSPSSGLTEQFF. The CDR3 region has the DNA TGTGCCAGCTCACCTAGTAGCGGGCTAACTGAGCAGTTCTTC.

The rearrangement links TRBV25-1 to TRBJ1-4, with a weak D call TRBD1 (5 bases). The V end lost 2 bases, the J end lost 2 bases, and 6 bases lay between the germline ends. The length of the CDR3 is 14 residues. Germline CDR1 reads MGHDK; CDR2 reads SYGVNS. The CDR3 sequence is CASSEHRTNEKLFF. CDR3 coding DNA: TGTGCCAGCAGTGAACACAGGACTAATGAAAAACTGTTTTTT.

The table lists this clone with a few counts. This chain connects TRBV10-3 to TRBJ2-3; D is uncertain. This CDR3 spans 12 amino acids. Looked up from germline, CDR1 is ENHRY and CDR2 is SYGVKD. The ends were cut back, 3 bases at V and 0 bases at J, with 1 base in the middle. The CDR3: CAISDSTDTQYF. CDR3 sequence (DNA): TGTGCCATCAGTGATAGCACAGATACGCAGTATTTT.

CDR3 sequence (DNA): TGTGCCAGCCGTAGCGGGAGTCGTTTCTACGAGCAGTACTTC. It translates to CASRSGSRFYEQYF. The rearrangement joins TRBV6-5 to TRBJ2-7; 9 bases map to TRBD2. J lost 3 bases, V lost 8 bases, and 8 bases had no gene match. There are 14 residues in the CDR3. Germline loops: CDR1 MNHEY, CDR2 SVGAGI.

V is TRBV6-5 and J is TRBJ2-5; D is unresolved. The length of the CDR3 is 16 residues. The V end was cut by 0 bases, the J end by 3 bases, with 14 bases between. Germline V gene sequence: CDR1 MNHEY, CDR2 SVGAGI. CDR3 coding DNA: TGTGCCAGCAGTTACTCGGTCGGCTCTGAAAAAGAGACCCAGTACTTC. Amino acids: CASSYSVGSEKETQYF.